The T cell receptor (beta chain) under discussion was sequenced for a study of cytomegalovirus exposure and HLA in healthy donors. The CDR3 is 16 amino acids. V shed 1 base and J 5 bases; nucleotides not matched to a gene: 7. Per germline, CDR1 SGDLS and CDR2 YYNGEE. Primers for the PCR totalled 60 Vbeta and 13 Jbeta. Generated by immunoSEQ multiplex PCR, the TCRdb table keeps only in-frame clones and is missing some. The top ten clones hold 3.8% of a sample with more than 150,000 clones, 81% of them seen once. The source material was PBMCs. The sequence was collected from a man aged 50 or older in good health and CMV-seronegative. The chain uses TRBV9 and TRBJ1-2, with TRBD1 matching 11 bases. The CDR3 sequence: CASSVNRDRGGYGYTF. DNA for the CDR3: TGTGCCAGCAGCGTAAATAGGGACAGGGGGGGATATGGCTACACCTTC.